The clone carrying this TCR beta chain was counted ten times or more. This record belongs to a study of T-cell reconstitution after alpha-beta-depleted transplantation in children. Unique molecular identifiers were incorporated when the TCRbeta library was constructed. TCRdb itself ran the PCR reads through MiXCR, one entry per CDR3 protein. Seen here are some 250,000 distinct CDR3 sequences, about 11% observed once, and the top ten hold about 2.6%. J gave up 1 base and V 5 bases, and 5 bases lay outside the gene matches. CDR1 and CDR2 (germline): SGHTA, FQGNSA. This CDR3 region has 15 residues. The clonotype comes from a human donor who donated a stem cell graft to a child with acute lymphoblastic leukemia. The sequencing used PBMCs from the stem cell graft donor, collected from the stem cell graft. The chain employs TRBV7-2 and TRBJ1-5; 7 nucleotides align to TRBD1. CDR3 in amino acids: CASSLQGLSNQPQHF. For the CDR3, the DNA is TGTGCCAGCAGCCTACAGGGGTTAAGCAATCAGCCCCAGCATTTT. The whole variable domain, remainder taken from reference TRBV7-2 and TRBJ1-5, is GAGVSQSPSNKVTEKGKDVELRCDPISGHTALYWYRQSLGQGLEFLIYFQGNSAPDKSGLPSDRFSAERTGGSVSTLTIQRTQQEDSAVYLCASSLQGLSNQPQHFGDGTRLSIL.